This TCR beta chain was captured in a study of blood T cell repertoires in COVID-19. This CDR3 is 15 amino acids long. The V gene's germline CDR1 is GTSNPN and CDR2 SVGIG (reference sequence). V lost 5 bases, J lost 2 bases, and 9 bases stayed unmatched. Seattle participants joined during active infection and were tracked over time. In the authors' methods: It was from reference gene primer amplification that nucleated cell counts were estimated. Clones were read by immunoSEQ multiplex PCR, and TCRdb kept only the in-frame ones, dropping some. The DNA was the basis for D and trimming; V, J and clone size are from that table. The repertoire holds approximately 70,000 clones, over 75% seen once, with 7.3% in the top ten.

The receptor was isolated from a man aged 35 to 55 with COVID-19, enrolled during active disease. The rearrangement joins TRBV30 to TRBJ1-3; TRBD1 agrees at 7 bases. Sequencing was done on a sample of peripheral blood. The CDR3 DNA is TGTGCCTGGGCTGGGAAGGGGGCAGCTGGAAACACCATATATTTT. Protein: CAWAGKGAAGNTIYF.